The present TCR beta chain was sequenced within a study of T cells in Graves' hyperthyroidism and ophthalmopathy. V lost 6 bases, J lost 7 bases, and 21 bases lay in between. Germline V lookup: CDR1 DFQATT, CDR2 SNEGSKA (reference sequence). This CDR3 has 14 amino acids. TCR beta CDR3 region amplification was performed from RNA transcripts. During a first-round RT-PCR of the TCR CDR3, the HTBI primer set was used. A single record per CDR3 protein comes from TCRdb applying MiXCR to the multiplex PCR reads. Found here are a few hundred thousand distinct CDR3 sequences, about half of them singletons; the top ten hold around 8%.

The chain combines TRBV20-1 with TRBJ1-1, with D unclear. The sequence derives from a woman aged 18-30 years with Graves' hyperthyroidism. Sequenced input: peripheral blood or thyroid tissue (not recorded which). CDR3 sequence reads: CSASSSPSPYEAFF. CDR3 nucleotide sequence: TGCAGTGCCAGCAGTTCGCCCAGCCCCTATGAAGCTTTCTTT.